The next 13 T cell receptor beta chains were all read from a single sample in a study of blood T cell repertoires in COVID-19. Generated by immunoSEQ multiplex PCR, the TCRdb table keeps only in-frame clones and is missing some. The table lists about 160,000 clones, approximately 91% of them singletons. The sequenced sample was peripheral blood. All receptors derive from a man in his late teens or twenties with acute or convalescent COVID-19.

This chain uses TRBV30 with TRBJ1-2; D unresolved. Trimming removed 1 base at V and 2 bases at J, with 20 bases between. Germline lookup yields CDR1 GTSNPN and CDR2 SVGIG (reference sequence). The CDR3 is made up of 17 amino acids. As DNA, the CDR3 is TGTGCCTGGAGTGCTGGGAGTGGTCAGCTAAAAAACTATGGCTACACCTTC. This gives the protein CAWSAGSGQLKNYGYTF.

This sequence joins TRBV5-1 and TRBJ2-6; D remains unclear. Germline CDR1 and CDR2: SGHRS and YFSETQ. This CDR3 has 15 amino acids. The V gene lost 1 base and the J gene lost 4 bases, with 9 bases spanning the gap. The CDR3: CASSLRWAGANVLTF. In DNA, the CDR3 is TGCGCCAGCAGCTTGCGCTGGGCCGGGGCCAACGTCCTGACTTTC.

This chain links TRBV19 with TRBJ1-5; D gene uncertain. The CDR3 has 13 residues. Germline V gives CDR1 LNHDA, CDR2 SQIVND (reference sequence). V lost 3 bases and J lost 0, with 3 bases in between. CDR3 DNA: TGTGCCAGTAGTATCAGTAGCAATCAGCCCCAGCATTTT. This translates into CASSISSNQPQHF.

The rearrangement uses TRBV5-1 and TRBJ2-3; 8 bases line up with TRBD2. Trimming at V came to 3 bases and at J to 2 bases, leaving 8 bases not matched to a gene. Per germline, CDR1 SGHRS and CDR2 YFSETQ. The CDR3 runs 16 residues. The CDR3 region is CASSWASGSLTDTQYF. Here the CDR3 DNA reads TGCGCCAGCAGCTGGGCTAGCGGGTCTCTCACAGATACGCAGTATTTT.

This chain links TRBV5-5 with TRBJ1-5, with 8 bases that match TRBD1. The CDR3 extends over 14 amino acids. V was clipped by 7 bases and J by 5 bases; unmatched bases: 8. Looked up from germline, CDR1 is SGHKS and CDR2 is YYEKEE (reference sequence). CDR3 region: CASEAGTGYQPQHF. The CDR3 nucleotides read TGTGCCAGCGAGGCCGGGACAGGCTATCAGCCCCAGCATTTT.

This clone has a single count. The V gene is TRBV5-1, the J gene TRBJ2-7; weak D call: TRBD1 (6 bases). V lost 3 bases, J lost 5 bases, and 21 bases lay in between. The CDR3 length is 16 residues. Germline V CDR1 and CDR2: SGHRS, YFSETQ. The CDR3, as DNA: TGCGCCAGCAGCTGGGATGTGACAGGTTCAGCGAACGAGCAGTACTTC. Translated: CASSWDVTGSANEQYF. The whole variable domain, remainder taken from reference TRBV5-1 and TRBJ2-7, is KAGVTQTPRYLIKTRGQQVTLSCSPISGHRSVSWYQQTPGQGLQFLFEYFSETQRNKGNFPGRFSGRQFSNSRSEMNVSTLELGDSALYLCASSWDVTGSANEQYFGPGTRLTVT.

The gene calls are TRBV30 and TRBJ1-2; D remains ambiguous. The CDR3 sequence is 11 residues long. Looked up from germline, CDR1 is GTSNPN and CDR2 is SVGIG (reference sequence). The V end lost 4 bases, the J end lost 5 bases, and 8 bases lay between the germline ends. CDR3 in DNA: TGTGCCTGGACCGAACTGTATGGCTACACCTTC. Its translation is CAWTELYGYTF.

The CDR3 region is CASSDTSGGYNEQFF. The CDR3 DNA is TGTGCCAGCAGTGATACTAGCGGGGGCTACAATGAGCAGTTCTTC. This sequence joins TRBV2 and TRBJ2-1, with TRBD2 matching 11 bases. This CDR3 contains 15 residues. Germline V gene sequence: CDR1 SNHLY, CDR2 FYNNEI. V lost 3 bases and J lost 3; bases outside the gene matches: 1. Combining the CDR3 with reference TRBV2 and TRBJ2-1 gives the whole variable domain EPEVTQTPSHQVTQMGQEVILRCVPISNHLYFYWYRQILGQKVEFLVSFYNNEISEKSEIFDDQFSVERPDGSNFTLKIRSTKLEDSAMYFCASSDTSGGYNEQFFGPGTRLTVL.

This clone was counted a single time. V is TRBV28 and J is TRBJ1-4; no definite D call. From germline, CDR1 is MDHEN and CDR2 SYDVKM. The CDR3 extends over 14 amino acids. Trimming stripped 4 bases from V and 5 bases from J, with 11 bases between. CDR3 sequence reads: CASSSADGNEKLFF. CDR3 DNA sequence: TGTGCCAGCAGTTCGGCCGACGGGAATGAAAAACTGTTTTTT.

This chain connects TRBV7-9 to TRBJ1-1, with a possible D match to TRBD1 (6 bases). The ends were cut back, 4 bases at V and 7 bases at J, with 19 bases in the middle. This CDR3 comprises 15 residues. Germline CDR1 SEHNR, CDR2 FQNEAQ (reference sequence). CDR3 in DNA: TGTGCCAGCAGCTCCTTCGGGGGGGGCGCAGGTGAAGCTTTCTTT. Encoded protein: CASSSFGGGAGEAFF.

This clone was detected only once. The rearrangement links TRBV24-1 to TRBJ1-1, with D perhaps TRBD1 (5 bases). The CDR3 consists of 16 residues. V gave up 2 bases and J gave up 4 bases, with 16 bases separating them. Germline V CDR1 and CDR2: KGHDR, SFDVKD. The CDR3 nucleotides read TGTGCCACCAGTGATTCCGCCGGGGGTTTTGGCACTGAAGCTTTCTTT. Translated, it gives CATSDSAGGFGTEAFF.

The sample holds one count of this clone. As DNA, the CDR3 is TGCGCCAGCAGCTTGATAGGGACAGCGACCGGAGTAACTAACTATGGCTACACCTTC. Its translation: CASSLIGTATGVTNYGYTF. The chain combines TRBV5-1 with TRBJ1-2, with 7 bases lining up with TRBD1. Looked up from germline, CDR1 is SGHRS and CDR2 is YFSETQ. Unmatched junction bases numbered 15, after V lost 1 base and J lost 0 bases. The CDR3 runs 19 residues. Looking up the rest from reference TRBV5-1 and TRBJ1-2 gives the full variable domain: KAGVTQTPRYLIKTRGQQVTLSCSPISGHRSVSWYQQTPGQGLQFLFEYFSETQRNKGNFPGRFSGRQFSNSRSEMNVSTLELGDSALYLCASSLIGTATGVTNYGYTFGSGTRLTVV.

This clone has only one observation. This chain links TRBV9 with TRBJ1-3, with D possibly matching TRBD1 (6 bases). Trimming left V 3 bases short and J 3 bases short, with 19 bases between. The CDR3 has 17 amino acids. CDR1 is SGDLS, CDR2 YYNGEE, per germline. CDR3 coding DNA: TGTGCCAGCAGCGCCACCTCCGGACAGAATCTTGGAAACACCATATATTTT. Protein sequence: CASSATSGQNLGNTIYF.